The TCR beta chain described here comes from a study of CD8+ T cells in alopecia areata. In the study overall: Tofacitinib was taken orally by treated patients, and the dose was 5 to 10 mg twice daily.

Once RNA had been extracted, it was reverse transcribed into cDNA to act as the sequencing template. Assay used: immunoSEQ multiplex PCR; TCRdb lists only in-frame clones, some missing. The table has roughly 150,000 clones, 87% seen once. Specimens obtained from alopecia areata patients comprised lesional scalp punch biopsies and peripheral blood. CD4+ and CD8+ T cells were sorted from PBMCs stained for CD3, CD4 and CD8. This CDR3 comprises 13 residues. From germline, CDR1 is SGHVS and CDR2 FNYEAQ. Unmatched junction bases numbered 3, after V lost 5 bases and J lost 6 bases. This chain links TRBV7-6 with TRBJ2-2, with 7 bases fitting TRBD1. The starting material was CD8+ T cells sorted from blood, obtained at week 0. This clonotype was obtained from a human donor with alopecia areata. CDR3 amino acids: CASSPTGAGELFF. Written as DNA, the CDR3 is TGTGCCAGCAGCCCTACAGGGGCCGGGGAGCTGTTTTTT.